This TCR beta chain was documented in a study of neoadjuvant anti-PD-1 for oral cavity cancer. For this clone: Antigen: not known.

Six replicates per PBMC sample, mostly from 400 to 500 ng of genomic DNA. The protocol was immunoSEQ multiplex PCR, while the TCRdb copy is restricted to in-frame clones and leaves out a portion. The sample contains more than 9,500 clones, about 64% of which appear only once. Germline V gives CDR1 WSHSY, CDR2 SAAADI. Deletions cut 4 bases from V and 5 bases from J, with 15 bases between. The CDR3 loop spans 15 amino acids. Study findings and constraints: Higher pretreatment Treg/Th17 ratios tracked higher pretreatment blood clonality.

Time point noted: after neoadjuvant nivolumab, at surgical resection. Blood cells were analyzed directly, without culture or expansion. The source is a person between 35 and 79 years old with oral cavity squamous cell carcinoma. V usage is TRBV10-2 and J usage is TRBJ1-5; possible D gene TRBD1, 6 bases. The sample in question was PBMCs, obtained after nivolumab (anti-PD-1) treatment. The CDR3 protein is CASSVVGGAHQPQHF. CDR3 in DNA: TGCGCCAGCAGTGTGGTGGGGGGGGCTCATCAGCCCCAGCATTTT.